The clone carrying this T cell receptor beta chain was detected only a few times. No antigen is known for it. This sample was included in a study of CD8 T cells in ankylosing spondylitis. CDR1 SGHTA and CDR2 FQGNSA come from the germline V gene. J was trimmed by 2 bases and V by 5 bases; bases with no gene match: 7. The CDR3 is 15 amino acids. Study results and caveats: Reportedly, disease-linked clones are significantly enriched in ankylosing spondylitis patients' matched synovial fluid. A motif of 7 to 9 highly homologous TCR beta variants was seen as apparently characteristic of ankylosing spondylitis blood. Past studies reported some motif variants in reactive arthritis synovial fluid and blood.

Quantitative molecular-barcoded 5'-RACE generated the TCR beta libraries. TCRdb analysed the 5' RACE reads with MiXCR anew, one entry per CDR3 protein. The sample lists some 95,000 distinct CDR3 sequences, around 9.4% occurring once. This clonotype was obtained from a male donor with ankylosing spondylitis or in good health (not recorded which). Sequenced input: blood, either unsorted or a sorted T cell fraction (not recorded which). The chain couples TRBV7-2 to TRBJ2-7; 9 bases match TRBD1. CDR3 nucleotide sequence: TGTGCCAGCAGCGAGGGACAGGGCAACCCCTACGAGCAGTACTTC. Translation: CASSEGQGNPYEQYF.